This T cell receptor beta chain was identified in a study of vaccination effects on CD4 cells after COVID-19. Study overall: Sampling occurred a median 72 days post second dose, range 14 to 241.

In the case of this clone: Its antigen is as yet unknown.

Libraries were prepared by immunoSEQ multiplex PCR; TCRdb keeps only in-frame clonotypes and omits some of them. The repertoire holds about 48,000 clones, with over 60% as singletons. From germline, CDR1 is SSHAT and CDR2 FNYEAQ (reference sequence). The CDR3 loop spans 18 amino acids. The J segment lost 0 bases and the V segment lost 5 bases, leaving 15 bases of the junction unmatched. Pools of viral peptides were used by the ViraFEST assay to expand antigen-specific CD4+ T cells ahead of sequencing. After less than 11 days in culture, the CD4+ T cells were isolated. Every participant took two doses of the BNT162b2 or mRNA-1273 vaccine. Negative nucleocapsid antibody tests before and after vaccination confirmed no previous SARS-CoV-2 infection. Cultures of fewer than 2.5 million PBMC per well contained approximately 10 IU/ml IL-2 plus 10 ug/ml peptides. At days 3 and 7, half of the medium was exchanged for IL-2 medium.

The chain uses TRBV7-7 and TRBJ1-1, with TRBD1 matching 7 bases. The receptor comes from a human donor who received a COVID-19 vaccine. This specimen consisted of CD4+ T cells from PBMCs cultured with HCoV-OC43 spike peptides, obtained after COVID-19 vaccination. Indicated subset: HCoV-OC43 spike overlapping peptide pool stimulation. The CDR3 nucleotides are TGTGCCAGCAGCGATCGAAACAGAGACAGGGAGATGAACACTGAAGCTTTCTTT. Its protein is CASSDRNRDREMNTEAFF. The entire variable domain, with the rest obtained from reference TRBV7-7 and TRBJ1-1, is as follows: GAGVSQSPRYKVTKRGQDVTLRCDPISSHATLYWYQQALGQGPEFLTYFNYEAQPDKSGLPSDRFSAERPEGSISTLTIQRTEQRDSAMYRCASSDRNRDREMNTEAFFGQGTRLTVV.